This TCR beta chain was captured in a study of OX40 agonist ivuxolimab in advanced cancers. Background on the study: Clinicians treated patients with ivuxolimab, an agonistic anti-OX40 (CD134) antibody. Six ivuxolimab dose levels, 0.01 to 10 mg/kg, were given intravenously every 2 weeks. Having had anti-PD-1, anti-PD-L1 or anti-CTLA-4 therapy before was allowed, and over 35% had some.

The V end lost 0 bases, the J end lost 1 base, and 9 bases lay between the germline ends. This CDR3 has 15 residues. Germline V gives CDR1 MGHDK, CDR2 SYGVNS. Only in-frame clones appear in the TCRdb table, and some are missing; sequencing was by immunoSEQ multiplex PCR. The sample lists more than 55,000 clones; less than 85% were seen once. Study-level findings and limits: Researchers report that CD8+ T cells had, on average, more expanded clones than CD4+.

This clone showed up just a few times. The antigen is undetermined. This clonotype was obtained from an adult with an advanced solid tumor such as melanoma, head and neck, liver or kidney cancer. The sequenced sample was CD4+ or CD8+ T cells sorted from blood, obtained in a trial of the OX40 agonist ivuxolimab. The chain joins TRBV25-1 to TRBJ2-5; maybe TRBD2 (6 bases). CDR3 amino acids: CASSEYRTTQETQYF. The CDR3 DNA reads TGTGCCAGCAGTGAATATAGGACTACCCAAGAGACCCAGTACTTC.